This T cell receptor beta chain was retrieved from a study of cytomegalovirus exposure and HLA in healthy donors. CDR1 LNHDA and CDR2 SQIVND come from the germline V gene (reference sequence). The CDR3 totals 13 residues. With 0 bases removed from V and 9 bases from J, the gap between germline ends came to 11 bases. Study-wide results and caveats: Cytomegalovirus association was listed for about 160 TCR beta chains. Fewer N-insertions than the roughly 630-donor mean were reportedly shown by an Asian-associated ancestry cluster in a later analysis. As a later analysis showed, several of the most significant clusters appeared to be linked to common viral pathogens. DRB1 showed the most TCR associations and HLA-C the fewest in a later analysis, as rates varied by HLA locus.

This clone was detected only a few times. The target antigen is unknown. PCR primers comprised 60 Vbeta and 13 Jbeta primers. Clones were sequenced by immunoSEQ multiplex PCR, and TCRdb holds only the in-frame ones, with some missing. Here the sample spans about 200,000 clones, 75% to 80% being singletons. The source is a woman aged 25 to 45 in good health and CMV-seropositive. This rearrangement joins TRBV19 to TRBJ1-2, with D hard to call. Sequencing was done on a sample of PBMCs. As DNA, the CDR3 is TGTGCCAGTAGTATAGATCTGCGAAGTAGCTACACCTTC. The encoded protein is CASSIDLRSSYTF.